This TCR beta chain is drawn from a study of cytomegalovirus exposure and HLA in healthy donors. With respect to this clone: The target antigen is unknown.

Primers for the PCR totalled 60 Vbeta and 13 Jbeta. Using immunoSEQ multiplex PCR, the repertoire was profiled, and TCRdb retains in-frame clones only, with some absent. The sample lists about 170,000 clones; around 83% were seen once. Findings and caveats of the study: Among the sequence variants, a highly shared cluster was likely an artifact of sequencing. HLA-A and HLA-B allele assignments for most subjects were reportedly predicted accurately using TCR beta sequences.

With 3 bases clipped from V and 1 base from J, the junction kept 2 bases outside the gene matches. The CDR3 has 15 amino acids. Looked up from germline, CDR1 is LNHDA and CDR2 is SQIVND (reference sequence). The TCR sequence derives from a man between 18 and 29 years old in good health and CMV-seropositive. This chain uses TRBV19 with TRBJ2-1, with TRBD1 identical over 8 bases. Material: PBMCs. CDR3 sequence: CASSIDRGSYNEQFF. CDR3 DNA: TGTGCCAGTAGTATTGACAGGGGTTCCTACAATGAGCAGTTCTTC.